The entry that follows covers one TCR beta chain sequence. No antigen is known for it. The data originate from a study of a mutant IDH1 vaccine in newly diagnosed glioma. The CDR3 covers 16 residues. The V gene lost 3 bases and the J gene lost 0 bases, with 13 bases spanning the gap. Germline loops: CDR1 SGHNT, CDR2 YYREEE (reference sequence). Study-wide results and limits: Pseudoprogression seemingly bore no relation to changes in top peripheral T cell clonotypes.

The protocol was immunoSEQ multiplex PCR, while the TCRdb copy is restricted to in-frame clones and leaves out a portion. The top ten hold around 1.5% of the sample, which has around 54,000 clones, more than 75% seen once. Sample time point: week 23, last vaccination. The vaccine gave 300 ug of a 20-mer mutant IDH1 peptide subcutaneously per dose. This TCR was sampled from a man aged 35 to 55 with glioma. Sequencing used PBMCs, obtained from a glioma patient whose treatment included an IDH1 peptide vaccine. This sequence joins TRBV5-4 and TRBJ1-3; possibly TRBD1 for D (5 bases). This CDR3 reads CASSSGILSSGNTIYF. CDR3 sequence (DNA): TGTGCCAGCAGCTCAGGGATTCTGAGCTCTGGAAACACCATATATTTT.